This T cell receptor beta chain was retrieved from a study of blood T cell repertoires in COVID-19 (dated by TCRdb to about 2020). Background on the whole study: Samples from collaborators originated in the United States, Italy and Spain and spanned both the acute and convalescent phases of COVID-19. The prospective study material was composed of cDNA or gDNA derived from T cells, B-cell-depleted T cells, or PBMCs. Subjects who had been exposed to COVID-19, were actively infected with it, or had recovered from it provided the deeply sampled blood TCRbeta repertoires that made up the dataset. The repertoires were made available in a free public database intended to serve as a resource for research on the immune response to SARS-CoV-2. Samples came from the ongoing ImmuneRACE study (first 160 participants) plus 1,254 subjects from 6 global collaborators. Sample metadata almost always included a de-identified subject ID, COVID-19 status, age in years and sex. Where HLA class I and class II types were available, the types were taken from metadata supplied by the sample provider, not from assay-based typing. What the study reported, not specific to this receptor: The amount of clinical and demographic metadata varied by source and participant and was provided uncurated.

Notes on this clone: Which antigen it targets is not known. No much larger clonotype is one base removed from it; base qualities were not supplied.

Collaborating institutions collected whole blood in K2EDTA tubes following their own protocols. For TCRbeta analysis, collaborators shipped samples as frozen whole blood, isolated PBMCs, or DNA extracted from either of those sample types. Deletion took 3 bases off V and 4 bases off J, with a span of 18 bases between the germline ends. The CDR3 measures 15 amino acids from cysteine to phenylalanine. Only the CDR3 DNA is retained, 45 bases long and in frame from the first base. The germline V gene encodes CDR1 GTSNPN and CDR2 SVGIG (reference sequence). TCRbeta CDR3 regions were amplified from genomic DNA by means of the immunoSEQ Assay, a bias-controlled multiplex PCR. Per the original workflow: The number of nucleated cells in each sample was estimated from the amplification of reference gene primers within the assay. Sequence reads were collapsed and filtered to measure the absolute abundance of every unique TCRbeta CDR3 rearrangement. For each sample, productive Simpson clonality was calculated as the square root of Simpson's diversity index across productive rearrangements. In its TCRdb copy, this immuneACCESS table keeps in-frame sequences only and misses some clones. Where compared with another copy, unresolved V genes explain less than half of these, and the others have no known cause. That table is the source of V, J and clone size, and D and trimming were worked out from the DNA. This sample has about 98,000 clones in its table, and about 80% of those were observed once. Approximately 10% of the sample is held by the ten biggest clonotypes.

The receptor comes from a man in his 70s with active or convalescent COVID-19. Sequencing used peripheral blood. The chain links TRBV30 with TRBJ1-2; TRBD1 is a weak D gene call, 6 bases matching. The CDR3 is CAWRKGQQKPYGYTF. The base sequence is TGTGCCTGGAGGAAAGGACAGCAGAAACCCTATGGCTACACCTTC.